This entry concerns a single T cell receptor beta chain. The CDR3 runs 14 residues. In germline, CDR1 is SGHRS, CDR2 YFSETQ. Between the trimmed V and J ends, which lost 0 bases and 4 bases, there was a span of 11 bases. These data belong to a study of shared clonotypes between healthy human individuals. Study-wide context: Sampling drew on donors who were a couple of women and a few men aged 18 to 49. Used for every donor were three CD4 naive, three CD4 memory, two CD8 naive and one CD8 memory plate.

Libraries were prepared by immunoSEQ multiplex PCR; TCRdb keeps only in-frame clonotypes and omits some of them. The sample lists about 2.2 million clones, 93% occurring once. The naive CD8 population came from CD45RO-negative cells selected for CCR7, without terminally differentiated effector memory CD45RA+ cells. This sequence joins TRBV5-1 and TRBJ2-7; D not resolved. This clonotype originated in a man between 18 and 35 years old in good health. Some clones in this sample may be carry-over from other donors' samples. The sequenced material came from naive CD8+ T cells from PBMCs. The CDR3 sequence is CASSLARNRYEQYF. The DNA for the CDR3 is TGCGCCAGCAGCTTGGCCCGTAATCGGTACGAGCAGTACTTC. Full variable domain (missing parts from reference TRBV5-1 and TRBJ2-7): KAGVTQTPRYLIKTRGQQVTLSCSPISGHRSVSWYQQTPGQGLQFLFEYFSETQRNKGNFPGRFSGRQFSNSRSEMNVSTLELGDSALYLCASSLARNRYEQYFGPGTRLTVT.